Included here is one T cell receptor beta chain sequence, with context. Its specificity is not known. Donors in the study were healthy people who gave bone marrow. The source of the sample is a study of cytomegalovirus exposure and HLA in healthy donors. Broader study findings: Immune exposure information comprised only CMV serostatus. Later on, an analysis tied over 15,000 TCR beta sequences to HLA alleles at 0.05 false discovery rate.

The germline V and J ends were trimmed by 0 bases and 0 bases, with 5 bases remaining between them. Germline assignment: CDR1 MNHEY and CDR2 SVGAGI. The CDR3 is made up of 14 amino acids. The PCR made use of 60 Vbeta and 13 Jbeta primers. The assay was immunoSEQ multiplex PCR, and TCRdb's table has in-frame clones only and misses some. The sample shows 160,000 or so clones, about four fifths of them seen only once. The chain is built from TRBV6-5 and TRBJ1-1; D is unresolved. The receptor's source is a man under 40 in good health and CMV-seronegative. The specimen sequenced was PBMCs. This chain's CDR3 is CASSYSQMNTEAFF. DNA for the CDR3: TGTGCCAGCAGTTACTCACAGATGAACACTGAAGCTTTCTTT.